The rows below give T cell receptor beta chains drawn from one sample of a study of regulatory T cells in long-lasting Graves disease. TCRdb analysed the multiplex PCR reads with MiXCR anew, one entry per CDR3 protein. The data hold 400,000 to 450,000 distinct CDR3 sequences, with 15% to 20% observed a single time. This sample also belongs to another study, concerning T cells in Graves' hyperthyroidism and ophthalmopathy.

This specimen consisted of peripheral blood mononuclear cells (PBMCs), obtained at new diagnosis, from a patient treated with antithyroid drugs. These receptors were obtained from a woman aged 30 to 39 with Graves disease. Each CDR3 is given with its conserved first and last residue. The D gene is left open where the match is weak. A clone size is listed for some rows: how often the clone was seen (once, few, many), or a class if it is expanded.

D gene: .; clone size: many; J gene: TRBJ2-1; V gene: TRBV12-3/TRBV12-4; CDR3 protein: CASGSVGNEQFF; CDR3 DNA: TGTGCCAGCGGGTCCGTAGGCAATGAGCAGTTCTTC
D gene: TRBD1; clone size: .; J gene: TRBJ2-1; V gene: TRBV13; CDR3 protein: CASRFYGQGDNEQFF; CDR3 DNA: TGTGCCAGCAGATTTTATGGGCAGGGGGACAATGAGCAGTTCTTC
D gene: .; clone size: many; J gene: TRBJ2-7; V gene: TRBV2; CDR3 protein: CASIPGISYEQYF; CDR3 DNA: TGTGCCAGCATTCCGGGAATATCCTACGAGCAGTACTTC
D gene: .; clone size: few; J gene: TRBJ1-2; V gene: TRBV29-1; CDR3 protein: CSVATGNNYGYTF; CDR3 DNA: TGCAGCGTTGCGACGGGGAATAACTATGGCTACACCTTC
D gene: .; clone size: many; J gene: TRBJ2-5; V gene: TRBV9; CDR3 protein: CASSLKVGYEETQYF; CDR3 DNA: TGTGCCAGCAGCTTAAAGGTCGGGTACGAAGAGACCCAGTACTTC
D gene: .; clone size: .; J gene: TRBJ2-1; V gene: TRBV10-1; CDR3 protein: CASSESIGAGGTNEQFF; CDR3 DNA: TGCGCCAGCAGTGAGTCGATCGGGGCAGGAGGCACCAATGAGCAGTTCTTC
D gene: TRBD1; clone size: many; J gene: TRBJ1-6; V gene: TRBV6-1; CDR3 protein: CAIGDRAENSPLHF; CDR3 DNA: TGTGCCATAGGGGACAGGGCTGAGAATTCACCCCTCCACTTT
D gene: TRBD1; clone size: .; J gene: TRBJ1-5; V gene: TRBV20-1; CDR3 protein: CSAPKGARNQPQHF; CDR3 DNA: TGCAGTGCTCCCAAGGGGGCTAGGAATCAGCCCCAGCATTTT
D gene: TRBD1; clone size: many; J gene: TRBJ1-5; V gene: TRBV27; CDR3 protein: CASRGQGFGNQPQHF; CDR3 DNA: TGTGCCAGCAGGGGACAGGGCTTTGGCAATCAGCCCCAGCATTTT
D gene: .; clone size: .; J gene: TRBJ2-4; V gene: TRBV6-2/TRBV6-3; CDR3 protein: CASSKLLASQYF; CDR3 DNA: TGTGCCAGCAGCAAACTTCTCGCCTCCCAGTACTTC
D gene: TRBD1; clone size: once; J gene: TRBJ1-5; V gene: TRBV28; CDR3 protein: CAISGGTGGRETQHF; CDR3 DNA: TGTGCCATCTCCGGGGGGACAGGGGGCCGGGAGACCCAGCATTTT
D gene: TRBD1; clone size: .; J gene: TRBJ1-1; V gene: TRBV4-1; CDR3 protein: CASSHDSGQGALNTGAFF; CDR3 DNA: TGCGCCAGCAGCCACGACTCGGGACAGGGGGCGCTGAACACTGGAGCTTTCTTT
D gene: .; clone size: .; J gene: TRBJ2-1; V gene: TRBV7-2; CDR3 protein: CASSSLSRGSYNEQFF; CDR3 DNA: TGTGCCAGCAGCTCCCTATCTAGGGGTTCGTACAATGAGCAGTTCTTC
D gene: .; clone size: .; J gene: TRBJ2-7; V gene: TRBV28; CDR3 protein: CASSRYGETYEQYF; CDR3 DNA: TGTGCCAGCAGCCGCTATGGGGAGACCTACGAGCAGTACTTC
D gene: TRBD2; clone size: many; J gene: TRBJ2-1; V gene: TRBV24-1; CDR3 protein: CATAGGGTRTYNEQFF; CDR3 DNA: TGTGCCACCGCCGGGGGGGGGACCAGGACCTACAATGAGCAGTTCTTC